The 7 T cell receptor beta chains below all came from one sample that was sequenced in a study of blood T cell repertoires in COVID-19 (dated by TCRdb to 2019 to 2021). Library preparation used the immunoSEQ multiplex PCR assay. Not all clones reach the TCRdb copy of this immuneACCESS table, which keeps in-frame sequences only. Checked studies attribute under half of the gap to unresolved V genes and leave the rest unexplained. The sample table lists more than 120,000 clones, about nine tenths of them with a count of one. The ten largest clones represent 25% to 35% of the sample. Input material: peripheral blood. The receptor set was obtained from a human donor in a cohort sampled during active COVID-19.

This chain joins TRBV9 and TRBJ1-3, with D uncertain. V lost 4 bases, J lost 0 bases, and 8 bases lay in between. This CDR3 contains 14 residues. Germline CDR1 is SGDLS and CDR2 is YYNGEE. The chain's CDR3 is CASSYSSSGNTIYF. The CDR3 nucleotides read TGTGCCAGCAGCTACAGTAGCTCTGGAAACACCATATATTTT.

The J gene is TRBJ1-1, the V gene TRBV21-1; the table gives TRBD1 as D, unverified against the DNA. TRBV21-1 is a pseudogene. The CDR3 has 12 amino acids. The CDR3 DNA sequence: TGTGCCAGCAGCAAAGAGGGGGCTGAAGCTTTCTTT. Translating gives CASSKEGAEAFF.

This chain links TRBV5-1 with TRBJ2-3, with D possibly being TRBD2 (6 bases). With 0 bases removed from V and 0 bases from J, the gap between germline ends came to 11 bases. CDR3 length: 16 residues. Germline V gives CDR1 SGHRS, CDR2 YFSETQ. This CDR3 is CASSLGRGTSTDTQYF. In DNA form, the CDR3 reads TGCGCCAGCAGCTTGGGACGGGGGACTAGCACAGATACGCAGTATTTT.

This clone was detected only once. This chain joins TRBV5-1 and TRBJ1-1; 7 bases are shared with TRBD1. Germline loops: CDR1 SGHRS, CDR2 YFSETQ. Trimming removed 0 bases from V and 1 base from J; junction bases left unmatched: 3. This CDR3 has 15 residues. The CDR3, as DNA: TGCGCCAGCAGCTTGGCCCGACAGGGGAACACTGAAGCTTTCTTT. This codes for CASSLARQGNTEAFF. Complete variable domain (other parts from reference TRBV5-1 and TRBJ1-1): KAGVTQTPRYLIKTRGQQVTLSCSPISGHRSVSWYQQTPGQGLQFLFEYFSETQRNKGNFPGRFSGRQFSNSRSEMNVSTLELGDSALYLCASSLARQGNTEAFFGQGTRLTVV.

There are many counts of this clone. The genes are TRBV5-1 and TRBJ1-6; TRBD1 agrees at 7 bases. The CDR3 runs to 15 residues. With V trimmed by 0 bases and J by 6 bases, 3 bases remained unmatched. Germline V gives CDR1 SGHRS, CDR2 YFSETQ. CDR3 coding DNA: TGCGCCAGCAGCTTGGCCGGACAGGTTAATTCACCCCTCCACTTT. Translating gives CASSLAGQVNSPLHF. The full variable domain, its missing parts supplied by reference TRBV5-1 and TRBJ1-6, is KAGVTQTPRYLIKTRGQQVTLSCSPISGHRSVSWYQQTPGQGLQFLFEYFSETQRNKGNFPGRFSGRQFSNSRSEMNVSTLELGDSALYLCASSLAGQVNSPLHFGNGTRLTVT.

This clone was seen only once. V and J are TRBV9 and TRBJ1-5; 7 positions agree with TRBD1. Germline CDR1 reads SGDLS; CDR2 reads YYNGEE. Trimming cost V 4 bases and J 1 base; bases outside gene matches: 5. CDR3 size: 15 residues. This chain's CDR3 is CASSTGDSSNQPQHF. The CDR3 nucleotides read TGTGCCAGCAGCACTGGGGACAGCAGCAATCAGCCCCAGCATTTT. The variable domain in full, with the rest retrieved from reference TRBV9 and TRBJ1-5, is DSGVTQTPKHLITATGQRVTLRCSPRSGDLSVYWYQQSLDQGLQFLIQYYNGEERAKGNILERFSAQQFPDLHSELNLSSLELGDSALYFCASSTGDSSNQPQHFGDGTRLSIL.

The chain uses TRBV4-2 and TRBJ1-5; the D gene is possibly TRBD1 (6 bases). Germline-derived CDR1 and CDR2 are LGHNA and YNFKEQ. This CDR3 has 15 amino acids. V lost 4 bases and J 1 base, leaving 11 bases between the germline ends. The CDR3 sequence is CASSLTGISNQPQHF. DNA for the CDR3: TGTGCCAGCAGCCTTACAGGGATCAGCAATCAGCCCCAGCATTTT.